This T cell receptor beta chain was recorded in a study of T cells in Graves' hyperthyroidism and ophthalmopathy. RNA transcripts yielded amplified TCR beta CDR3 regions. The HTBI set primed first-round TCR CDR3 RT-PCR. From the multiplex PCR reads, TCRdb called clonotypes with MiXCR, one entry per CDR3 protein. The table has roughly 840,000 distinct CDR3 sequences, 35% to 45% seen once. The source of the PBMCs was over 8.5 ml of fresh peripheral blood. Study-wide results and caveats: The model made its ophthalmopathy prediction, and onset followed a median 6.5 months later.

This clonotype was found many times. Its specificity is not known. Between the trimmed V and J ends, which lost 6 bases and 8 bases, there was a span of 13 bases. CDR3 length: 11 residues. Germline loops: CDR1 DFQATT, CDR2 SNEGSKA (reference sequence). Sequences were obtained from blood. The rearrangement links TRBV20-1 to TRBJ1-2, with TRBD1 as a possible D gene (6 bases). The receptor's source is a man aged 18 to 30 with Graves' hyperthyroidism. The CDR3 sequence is CSAVGAGGYTF. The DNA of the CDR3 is TGCAGTGCGGTGGGGGCAGGGGGCTACACCTTC.